Below, one T cell receptor beta chain is given with its context. Its antigen remains unidentified. The data were obtained in a study of cytomegalovirus exposure and HLA in healthy donors. Germline CDR1 and CDR2: MDHEN and SYDVKM. The CDR3 loop spans 14 amino acids. Trimming pared 6 bases from V and 4 bases from J, leaving 15 bases between. 60 Vbeta and 13 Jbeta primers were used in PCR. Some clones are missing from TCRdb's copy, which holds only in-frame ones; the method was immunoSEQ multiplex PCR. Here the sample spans tens of thousands of clones, 65% to 85% being singletons. General study results and limits: About 87% or about 30% of the time was how often most TCR beta V segments were productive, according to an earlier analysis. It was in a later analysis that TCR association rates were seen to vary by HLA locus, highest for DRB1 and lowest for HLA-C. Testing in vitro showed three CMV-associated chains specific for CMV antigens.

This rearrangement joins TRBV28 to TRBJ1-2; D is possibly TRBD1 (6 bases). The clonotype comes from a woman in her 30s in good health and CMV-seropositive. Specimen: PBMCs. CDR3 protein: CASRAVDSRYGYTF. The CDR3 DNA is TGTGCCAGCAGGGCCGTGGACAGCCGCTATGGCTACACCTTC.